The present T cell receptor beta chain was sequenced within a study of tumor-infiltrating lymphocytes in oesophageal squamous cell carcinoma. V gave up 3 bases and J gave up 11 bases, with 19 bases separating them. The CDR3 is 14 residues long. Germline CDR1 and CDR2: MNHEY and SVGEGT. TCRdb passed the PCR reads through MiXCR, listing each CDR3 protein once. The data show more than 9,500 distinct CDR3 sequences, around 50% seen once. In this sample, this clonotype turned up once. The origin of this receptor is a male donor with esophageal squamous cell carcinoma. The sequencing input was esophageal tumor tissue. The chain carries TRBV6-2 or TRBV6-3 and TRBJ2-5; D gene uncertain. CDR3 nucleotides: TGTGCCAGCAGTTATAGAGGTAGCACAGATACGCAGTACTTC. Amino acid sequence: CASSYRGSTDTQYF.